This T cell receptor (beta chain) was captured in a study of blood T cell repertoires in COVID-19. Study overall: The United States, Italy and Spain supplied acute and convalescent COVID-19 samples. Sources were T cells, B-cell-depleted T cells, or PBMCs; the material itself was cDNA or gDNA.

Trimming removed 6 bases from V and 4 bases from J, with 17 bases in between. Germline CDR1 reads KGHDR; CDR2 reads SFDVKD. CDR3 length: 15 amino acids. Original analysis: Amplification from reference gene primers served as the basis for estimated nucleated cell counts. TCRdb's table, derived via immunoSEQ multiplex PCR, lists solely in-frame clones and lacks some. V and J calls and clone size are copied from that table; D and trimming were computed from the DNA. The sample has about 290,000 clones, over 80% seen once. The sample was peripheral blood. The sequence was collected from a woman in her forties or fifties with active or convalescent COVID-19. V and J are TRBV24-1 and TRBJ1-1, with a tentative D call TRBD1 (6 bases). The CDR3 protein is CATSQHEGVSTEAFF. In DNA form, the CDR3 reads TGTGCCACCAGTCAGCATGAGGGGGTTAGCACTGAAGCTTTCTTT.